This T cell receptor beta chain derives from a study of T cell repertoires in cytomegalovirus infection. Across the study: Selection of CMV epitopes for the study included recently identified HLA-C-restricted and well-studied HLA-B-restricted ones.

This clonotype was recorded once. The antigen remains unidentified. The junction does not match germline at one end; this may be a read error. The germline V gene encodes CDR1 MNHNY and CDR2 SVGAGI (reference sequence). This CDR3 has 15 amino acids. General study results and limits: HLA-C-restricted TCR beta clonotypes specific for CMV led the ex vivo response.

A single record per CDR3 protein comes from TCRdb applying MiXCR to the reads. The sample shows about 900,000 distinct CDR3 sequences, around 31% of them seen only once. V and J are TRBV6-6 and TRBJ2-3; 10 bases align to TRBD2. The specimen was cultured CD8+ T cells from PBMCs, collected from culture after CMV antigen stimulation. This receptor was taken from a human donor in good health (CMV status not recorded). Some clones in this sample may be carry-over from other donors' samples. This CDR3 is CASSFLAGVADKQYF. The CDR3 DNA is TGTGCCAGCAGTTTCCTAGCGGGGGTCGCAGATAAGCAGTATTTT.